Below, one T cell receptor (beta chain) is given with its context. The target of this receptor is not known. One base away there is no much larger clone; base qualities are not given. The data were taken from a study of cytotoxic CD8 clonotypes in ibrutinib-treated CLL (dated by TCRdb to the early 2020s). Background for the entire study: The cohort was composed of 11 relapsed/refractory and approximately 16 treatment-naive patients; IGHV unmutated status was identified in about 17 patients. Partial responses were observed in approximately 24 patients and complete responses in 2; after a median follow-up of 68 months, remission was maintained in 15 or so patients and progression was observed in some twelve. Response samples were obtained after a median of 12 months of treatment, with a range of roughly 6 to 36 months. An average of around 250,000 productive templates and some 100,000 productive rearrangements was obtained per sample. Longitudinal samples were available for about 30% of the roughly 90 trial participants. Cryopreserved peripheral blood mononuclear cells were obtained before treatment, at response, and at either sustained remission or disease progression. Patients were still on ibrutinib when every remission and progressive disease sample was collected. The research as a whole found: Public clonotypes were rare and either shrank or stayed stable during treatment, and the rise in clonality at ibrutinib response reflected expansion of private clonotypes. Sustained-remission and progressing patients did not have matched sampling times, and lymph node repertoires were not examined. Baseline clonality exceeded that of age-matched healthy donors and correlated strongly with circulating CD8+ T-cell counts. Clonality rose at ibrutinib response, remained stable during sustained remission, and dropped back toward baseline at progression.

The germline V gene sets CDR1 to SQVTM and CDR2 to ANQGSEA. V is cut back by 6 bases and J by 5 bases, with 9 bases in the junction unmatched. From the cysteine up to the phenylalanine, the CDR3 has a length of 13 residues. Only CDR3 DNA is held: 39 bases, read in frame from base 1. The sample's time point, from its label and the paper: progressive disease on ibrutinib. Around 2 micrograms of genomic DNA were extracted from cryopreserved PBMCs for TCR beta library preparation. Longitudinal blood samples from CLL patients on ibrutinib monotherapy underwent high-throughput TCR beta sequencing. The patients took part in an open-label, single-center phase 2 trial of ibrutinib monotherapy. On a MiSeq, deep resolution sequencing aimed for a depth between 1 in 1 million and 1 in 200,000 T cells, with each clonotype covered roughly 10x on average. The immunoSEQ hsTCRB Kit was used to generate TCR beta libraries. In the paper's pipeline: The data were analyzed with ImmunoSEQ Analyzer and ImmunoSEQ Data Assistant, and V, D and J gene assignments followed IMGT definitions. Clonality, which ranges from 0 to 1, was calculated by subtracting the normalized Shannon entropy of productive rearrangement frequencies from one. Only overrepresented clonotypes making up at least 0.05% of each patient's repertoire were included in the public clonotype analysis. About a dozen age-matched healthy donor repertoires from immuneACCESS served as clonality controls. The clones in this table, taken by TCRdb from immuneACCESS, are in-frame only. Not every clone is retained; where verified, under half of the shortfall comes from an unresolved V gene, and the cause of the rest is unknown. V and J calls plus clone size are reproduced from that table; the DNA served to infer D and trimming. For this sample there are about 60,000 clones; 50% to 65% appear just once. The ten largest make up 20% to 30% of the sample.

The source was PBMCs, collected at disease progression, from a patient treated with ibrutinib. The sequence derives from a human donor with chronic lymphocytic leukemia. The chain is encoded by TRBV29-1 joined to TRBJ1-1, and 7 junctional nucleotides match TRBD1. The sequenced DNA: TGCAGCGTCAAGGGCAGGGGGGTGACTGAAGCTTTCTTT. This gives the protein CSVKGRGVTEAFF.